This T cell receptor beta chain stems from a study of identical twins (dated by TCRdb to the mid-2010s). About the investigation overall: To test whether fetal clonotypes persist, this study deep-sequenced TCR alpha and beta repertoires from monozygotic twins, from unrelated adults of various ages, and from cord blood. To rule out contamination, the twin experiments were replicated at different times with different library preparation protocols. On the study overall, not on this receptor specifically: Because the same donors could not be followed over many years, conclusions were based on cross-sectional statistical analysis. Invariant T cells such as MAIT and iNKT could partly confound zero-insertion analyses, although diverse VJ usage argued against such confounding for most clonotypes. Compared with coincidental sharing between unrelated individuals, out-of-frame TCR alpha sequences shared between twins had an excess of sequences with low generation probability. Recombination models systematically underestimated out-of-frame TCR alpha sharing in monozygotic twins but agreed with sharing between unrelated individuals. The excess sharing between twins in beta out-of-frame sequences was weaker because fewer shared sequences reduced the signal-to-noise ratio. Abundant cord blood beta clonotypes had fewer insertions, young adult naive repertoires showed a similar but weaker trend, and memory repertoires showed no such trend.

This clonotype was observed a few times. The antigen it binds to is not known. Base qualities are not recorded, but no much larger clone differs from it by a single base. Library generation was performed with 5' RACE. Sequencing instrument: Illumina HiSeq 2000. Template switching introduced a universal primer binding site; the final cDNA contained a unique molecular identifier, enabling accurate counting of TCR cDNA molecules. Specific primers in the conserved constant-segment region were used to synthesize first-strand cDNA for TCR alpha and beta chains. Each cDNA library was double barcoded, with a SMART-Mk sample barcode plus Illumina barcodes, to control for contamination. TruSeq adapter sequences along with Illumina sample barcodes were introduced in two successive PCR steps. TCR alpha and beta cDNA libraries were sequenced on the Illumina HiSeq platform with custom primers. The original pipeline was this. Unique molecular identifiers were extracted from raw reads with MiGEC, and CDR3 positions were determined with MiXCR. For each individual, recombination models were inferred using an EM algorithm with the repgenHMM and IGoR tools. The analysis of shared clonotypes was done with the tcR package in R, with sharing normalized by the product of cloneset sizes. To study raw recombination free of thymic and clonal selection effects, out-of-frame nonproductive sequences were analyzed. In-frame beta chains were kept once TCRdb had trimmed the public reads at Q25 with fastp and called clones with MiXCR. Rows with one shared CDR3 protein collapse into an entry with the most common genes and DNA. TCRdb, not the original authors, processed these V and J calls. A total of 700,000 or so distinct CDR3 sequences appear in this sample, roughly 20% of them only once. The ten largest clones add up to 4% to 5.5% of the sample.

Only healthy Caucasian donors were included. The twin cohort consisted of three pairs of female monozygotic twins, all aged about 18 to 29 years. The RNA used for TCR libraries was isolated from peripheral blood mononuclear cells. A further study also used this sample, focusing on T cells expressing NK-cell markers. Per that second paper: Three sorted T-cell subsets (CD3+CD56+NKG2C+, CD3+CD56+NKG2C- and CD3+CD56-NKG2C+) from eight donors had their TCR beta-chain repertoires profiled. Most of the eight sequenced donors were HCMV-seropositive and one was HCMV-seronegative. In several experiments an anti-gammadeltaTCR antibody was added to restrict sorting to alphabetaTCR-expressing T cells. In six donors, the dominant CD3+CD56+NKG2C+ clonotypes ranked among the top 10 CD8+ clonotypes, making up roughly 1.0-8% of CD8+ T cells. Those dominant clonotypes were again the most abundant among CD3+CD56-NKG2C+ cells in a few donors, at about 25-65%. It remained unclear whether the expanded NKG2C-expressing T cell clones were specific for HCMV antigens. The eight sequenced donors were randomly selected healthy volunteers, three men and five women. A commercial ELISA kit detecting HCMV-specific IgG in serum was used to determine HCMV serostatus. For about six donors, bulk peripheral blood T-cell repertoires were additionally sequenced from unsorted PBMC. MIGEC was used to demultiplex reads and group reads by UMI, and MiTCR was used to assemble and quantify clonotypes. To remove erroneous sequences, TCR cDNA sequences were retained only when supported by two or more reads. The tcR package was used for downstream repertoire analysis, with clonotypes matched between fractions based on CDR3 nucleotide sequence plus V segment. VDJmatch was used to annotate antigen specificity against VDJdb, with one amino acid substitution allowed in CDR3.

Material for sequencing was PBMCs. The TCR sequence derives from a woman between 18 and 29 years old in good health.

The CDR3 reads as follows: CASSSTSGASSYEQYF. The nucleotide sequence reads as follows: TGTGCCAGCAGCTCAACCTCGGGGGCCAGCTCCTACGAGCAGTACTTC. The chain uses TRBV13 and TRBJ2-7; the D gene cannot be resolved beyond TRBD1 or TRBD2, each matching 6 bases. From its cysteine to its phenylalanine, the CDR3 spans 16 amino acids. CDR3 DNA only is kept here, 48 bases in frame from base 1. The V and J ends are trimmed by 4 bases and 0 bases, leaving 16 bases between them. The germline V gene encodes CDR1 PRHDT and CDR2 FYEKMQ (reference sequence).